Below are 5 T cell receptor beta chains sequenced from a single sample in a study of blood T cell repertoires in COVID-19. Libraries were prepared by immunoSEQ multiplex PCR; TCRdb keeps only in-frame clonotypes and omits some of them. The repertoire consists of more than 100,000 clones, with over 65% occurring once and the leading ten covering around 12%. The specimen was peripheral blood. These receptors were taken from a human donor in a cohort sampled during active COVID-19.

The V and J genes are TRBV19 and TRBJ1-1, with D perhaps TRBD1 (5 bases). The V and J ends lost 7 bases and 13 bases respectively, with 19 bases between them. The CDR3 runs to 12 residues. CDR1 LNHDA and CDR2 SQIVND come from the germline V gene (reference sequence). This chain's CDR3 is CASTIRGGPGFF. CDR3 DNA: TGTGCCAGTACCATAAGGGGCGGTCCGGGTTTCTTT.

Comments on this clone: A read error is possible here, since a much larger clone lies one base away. The CDR3 protein is CASSDSYGYTF. The CDR3, as DNA: TGCGCCAGCAGTGACAGCTATGGCTACACCTTC. V and J are TRBV10-2 and TRBJ1-2; no reliable D call. The CDR3 sequence is 11 residues long. Germline CDR1 reads WSHSY; CDR2 reads SAAADI. Trimming removed 3 bases from V and 4 bases from J, with 3 bases in between.

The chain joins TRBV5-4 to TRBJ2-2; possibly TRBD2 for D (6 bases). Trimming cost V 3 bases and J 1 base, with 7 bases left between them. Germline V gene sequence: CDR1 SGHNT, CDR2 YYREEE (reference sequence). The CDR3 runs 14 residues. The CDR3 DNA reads TGTGCCAGCAGCTGGGGACTGAACACCGGGGAGCTGTTTTTT. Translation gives CASSWGLNTGELFF. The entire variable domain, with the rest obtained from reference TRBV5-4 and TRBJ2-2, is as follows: ETGVTQSPTHLIKTRGQQVTLRCSSQSGHNTVSWYQQALGQGPQFIFQYYREEENGRGNFPPRFSGLQFPNYSSELNVNALELDDSALYLCASSWGLNTGELFFGEGSRLTVL.

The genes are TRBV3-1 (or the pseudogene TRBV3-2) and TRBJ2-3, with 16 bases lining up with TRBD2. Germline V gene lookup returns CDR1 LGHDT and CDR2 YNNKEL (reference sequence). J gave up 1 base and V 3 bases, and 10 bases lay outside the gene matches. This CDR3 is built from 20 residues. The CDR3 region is CASSHQRGLAGGRRTDTQYF. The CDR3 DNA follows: TGTGCCAGCAGCCACCAGAGGGGACTAGCGGGGGGGCGTCGCACAGATACGCAGTATTTT.

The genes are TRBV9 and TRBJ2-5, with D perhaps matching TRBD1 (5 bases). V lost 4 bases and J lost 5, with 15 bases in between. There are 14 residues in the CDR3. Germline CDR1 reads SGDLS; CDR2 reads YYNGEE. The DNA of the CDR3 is TGTGCCAGCAGCTTAAGGGGCTTGATCGAGACCCAGTACTTC. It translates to CASSLRGLIETQYF.